This T cell receptor beta chain was profiled in a study of cytomegalovirus exposure and HLA in healthy donors. PCR was performed using 60 Vbeta and 13 Jbeta primers. Clones were sequenced by immunoSEQ multiplex PCR, and TCRdb holds only the in-frame ones, with some missing. The sample includes about 140,000 clones, over 75% of them seen just once. The sequence derives from a middle-aged man in good health and CMV-seronegative. The sequencing input was PBMCs.

The DNA for the CDR3 is TGTGCCAGCAGTTATTCGGCAGGGGGCTCCTACGAGCAGTACTTC. Protein: CASSYSAGGSYEQYF. The chain employs TRBV6-5 and TRBJ2-5, with 7 bases that match TRBD1. The J call may be mistaken, given a closer DNA end match to TRBJ2-7. The CDR3 sequence is 15 residues long. In germline, CDR1 is MNHEY, CDR2 SVGAGI.